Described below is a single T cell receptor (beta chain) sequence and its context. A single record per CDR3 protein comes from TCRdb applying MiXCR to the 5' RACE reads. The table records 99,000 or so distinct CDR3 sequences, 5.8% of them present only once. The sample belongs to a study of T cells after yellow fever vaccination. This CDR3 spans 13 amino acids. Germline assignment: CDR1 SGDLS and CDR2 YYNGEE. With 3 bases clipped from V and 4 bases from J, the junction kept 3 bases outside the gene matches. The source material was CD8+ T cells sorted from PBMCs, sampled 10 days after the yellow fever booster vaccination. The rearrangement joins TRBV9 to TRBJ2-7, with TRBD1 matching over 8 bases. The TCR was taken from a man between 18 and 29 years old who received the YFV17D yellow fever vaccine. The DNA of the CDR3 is TGTGCCAGCAGCGCGGGACAGGAATACGAGCAGTACTTC. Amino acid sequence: CASSAGQEYEQYF.